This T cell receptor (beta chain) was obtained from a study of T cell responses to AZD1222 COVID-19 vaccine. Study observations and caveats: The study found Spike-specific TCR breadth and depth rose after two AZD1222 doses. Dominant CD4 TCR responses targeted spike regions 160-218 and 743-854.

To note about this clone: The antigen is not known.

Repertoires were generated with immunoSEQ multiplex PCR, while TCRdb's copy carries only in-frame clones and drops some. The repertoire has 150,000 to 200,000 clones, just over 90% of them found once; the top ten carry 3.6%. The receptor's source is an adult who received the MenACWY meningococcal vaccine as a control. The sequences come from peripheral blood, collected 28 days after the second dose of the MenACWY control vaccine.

CDR3 bases: TGTGCCATCAGTGACACAAACCTTGCGGGACTAGACAATGAGCAGTTCTTC. Translation: CAISDTNLAGLDNEQFF. This sequence joins TRBV10-3 and TRBJ2-1, with 8 positions matching TRBD2. The CDR3 is 17 amino acids. The germline V gene has CDR1 ENHRY and CDR2 SYGVKD. Germline trimming cut 3 bases from V and 5 bases from J; bases unmatched to any gene: 12.